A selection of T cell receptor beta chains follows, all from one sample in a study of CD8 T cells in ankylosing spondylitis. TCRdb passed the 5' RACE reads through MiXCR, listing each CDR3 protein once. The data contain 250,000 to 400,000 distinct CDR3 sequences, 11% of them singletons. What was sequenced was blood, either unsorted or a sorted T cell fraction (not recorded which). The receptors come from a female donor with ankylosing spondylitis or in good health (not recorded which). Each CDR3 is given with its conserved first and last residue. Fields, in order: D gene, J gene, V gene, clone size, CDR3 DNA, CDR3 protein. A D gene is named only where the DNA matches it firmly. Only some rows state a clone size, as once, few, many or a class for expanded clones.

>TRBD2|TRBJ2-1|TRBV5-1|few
TGCGCCAGCAGCTTGGAGGCGGGAGGGGCGGATGAGCAGTTCTTC
CASSLEAGGADEQFF
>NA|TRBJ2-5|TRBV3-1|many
TGTGCCAGCAGCCAGCAGGAAATCCAAGAGACCCAGTACTTC
CASSQQEIQETQYF
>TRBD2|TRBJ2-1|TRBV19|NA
TGTGCCAGTAGTCCTCTAGCGGATATTGCCTACAATGAGCAGTTCTTC
CASSPLADIAYNEQFF
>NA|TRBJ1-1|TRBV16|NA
TGTGCCAGCAGCCCGGGACCCCCGAAACGGGCTTTCTTT
CASSPGPPKRAFF
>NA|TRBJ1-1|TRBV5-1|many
TGCGCCAGCAGCTTGGGGTCAGAAAAGAACACTGAAGCTTTCTTT
CASSLGSEKNTEAFF
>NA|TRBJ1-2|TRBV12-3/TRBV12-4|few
TGTGCCAGCAGTTTAGGGGCAGGGTGGTATGGCTACACCTTC
CASSLGAGWYGYTF
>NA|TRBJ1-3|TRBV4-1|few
TGCGCCAGCAGCTCATCCCCGGCGGTAGATCCTGGAAACACCATATATTTT
CASSSSPAVDPGNTIYF
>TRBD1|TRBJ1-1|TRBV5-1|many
TGCGCCAGCAGCCCCTGGACAGGGGAGGAGACTGAAGCTTTCTTT
CASSPWTGEETEAFF
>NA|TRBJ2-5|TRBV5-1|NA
TGCGCCAGCAGCTTGGAGGCAGGGTCTAGGGAGACCCAGTACTTC
CASSLEAGSRETQYF
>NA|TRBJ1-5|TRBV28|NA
TGTGCCAGCATGGGGCAGGGGAAGGGCCAGCCCCAGCATTTT
CASMGQGKGQPQHF
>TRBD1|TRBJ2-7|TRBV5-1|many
TGCGCCAGCAGATGGGACAGTGGCGAGCAGTACTTC
CASRWDSGEQYF
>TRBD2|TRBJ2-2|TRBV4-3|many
TGCGCCAGCAATATATCTGGGCGGGAGGAAAGAACCGGGGAGCTGTTTTTT
CASNISGREERTGELFF
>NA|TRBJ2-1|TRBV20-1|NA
TGCTGTGTCTGGGGCCCAGTTTCGGGACTTCTCAATGAGCAGTTCTTC
CCVWGPVSGLLNEQFF
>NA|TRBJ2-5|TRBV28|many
TGTGCCAGCAGTTTTGGCAGCAAAGTTCAAGAGACCCAGTACTTC
CASSFGSKVQETQYF
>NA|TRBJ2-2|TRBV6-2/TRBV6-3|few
TGTGCCAGCAGTTATGACAGCTTCACCGGGGAGCTGTTTTTT
CASSYDSFTGELFF
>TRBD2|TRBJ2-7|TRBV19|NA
TGTGCCAGTAGTGGTCCGACTAGCGGGAGTTCTCGCGAGCAGTACTTC
CASSGPTSGSSREQYF
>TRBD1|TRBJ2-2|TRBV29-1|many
TGCAGCGTTGGACAGGGGGCAGGCACCGGGGAGCTGTTTTTT
CSVGQGAGTGELFF
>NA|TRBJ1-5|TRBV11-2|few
TGTGCCAGCAGCTTAGGGCCGGATCATCAGCCCCAGCATTTT
CASSLGPDHQPQHF
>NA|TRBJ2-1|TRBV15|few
TGTGCCACCAGTAGTGGCGGCAATGAGCAGTTCTTC
CATSSGGNEQFF
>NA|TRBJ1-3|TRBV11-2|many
TGTGCCAGCAGCTTTTTCCTATCCTCTGGAAACACCATATATTTT
CASSFFLSSGNTIYF